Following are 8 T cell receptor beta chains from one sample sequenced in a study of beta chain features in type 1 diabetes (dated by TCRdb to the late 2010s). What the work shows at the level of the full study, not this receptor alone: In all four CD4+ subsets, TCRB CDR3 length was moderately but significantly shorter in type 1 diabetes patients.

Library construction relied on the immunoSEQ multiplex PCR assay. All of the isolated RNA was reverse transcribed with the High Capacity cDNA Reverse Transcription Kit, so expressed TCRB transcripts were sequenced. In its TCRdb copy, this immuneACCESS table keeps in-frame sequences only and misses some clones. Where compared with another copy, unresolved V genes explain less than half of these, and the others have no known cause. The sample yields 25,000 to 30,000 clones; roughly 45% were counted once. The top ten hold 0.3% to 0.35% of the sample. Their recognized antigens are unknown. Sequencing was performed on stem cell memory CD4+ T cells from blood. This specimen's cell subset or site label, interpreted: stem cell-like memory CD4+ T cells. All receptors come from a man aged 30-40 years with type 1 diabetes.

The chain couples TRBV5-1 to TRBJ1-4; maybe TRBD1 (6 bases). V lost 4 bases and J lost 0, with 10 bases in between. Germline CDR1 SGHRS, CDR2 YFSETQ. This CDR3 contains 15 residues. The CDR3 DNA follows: TGCGCCAGCAGCCGAAGACAGGCAACTAATGAAAAACTGTTTTTT. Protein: CASSRRQATNEKLFF.

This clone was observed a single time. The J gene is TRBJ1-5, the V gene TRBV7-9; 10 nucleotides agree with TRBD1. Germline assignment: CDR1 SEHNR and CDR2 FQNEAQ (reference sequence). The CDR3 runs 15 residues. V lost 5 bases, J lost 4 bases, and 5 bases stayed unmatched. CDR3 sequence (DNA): TGTGCCAGCAGCCCGGGGGACAGGGGAAATCAGCCCCAGCATTTT. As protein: CASSPGDRGNQPQHF.

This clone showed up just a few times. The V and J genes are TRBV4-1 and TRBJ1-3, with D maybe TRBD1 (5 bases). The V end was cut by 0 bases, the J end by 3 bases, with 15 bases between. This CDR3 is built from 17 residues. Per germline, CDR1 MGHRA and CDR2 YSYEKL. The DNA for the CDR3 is TGCGCCAGCAGCCAAGATGCCACGGGACTAGGTGGAAACACCATATATTTT. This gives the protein CASSQDATGLGGNTIYF.

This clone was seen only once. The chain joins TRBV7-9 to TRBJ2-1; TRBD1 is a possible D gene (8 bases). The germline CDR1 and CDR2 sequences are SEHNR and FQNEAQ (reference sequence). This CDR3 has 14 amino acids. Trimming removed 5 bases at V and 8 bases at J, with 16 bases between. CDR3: CASSPRTGRDEQFF. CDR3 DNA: TGTGCCAGCAGCCCTCGGACAGGGAGGGATGAGCAGTTCTTC.

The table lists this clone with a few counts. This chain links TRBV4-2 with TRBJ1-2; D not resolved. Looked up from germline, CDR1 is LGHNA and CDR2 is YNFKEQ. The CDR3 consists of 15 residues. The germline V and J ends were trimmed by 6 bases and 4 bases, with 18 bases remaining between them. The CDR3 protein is CASRPLVTTPYGYTF. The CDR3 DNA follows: TGTGCCAGCAGACCTCTCGTCACAACCCCCTATGGCTACACCTTC.

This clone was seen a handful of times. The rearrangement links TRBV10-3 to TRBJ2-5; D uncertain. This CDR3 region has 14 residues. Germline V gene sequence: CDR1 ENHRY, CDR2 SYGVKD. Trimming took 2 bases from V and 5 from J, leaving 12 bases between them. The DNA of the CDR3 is TGTGCCATCAGTGAGCCCGTAAAAGAGGAGACCCAGTACTTC. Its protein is CAISEPVKEETQYF.

In DNA, the CDR3 is TGTGCCAGCAGCCAAGAAGGGGGGGAGAGCTCCTACAATGAGCAGTTCTTC. Protein: CASSQEGGESSYNEQFF. The chain combines TRBV4-2 with TRBJ2-1; D perhaps matches TRBD2 (7 bases). The CDR3 totals 17 residues. CDR1 and CDR2 from the germline V gene are LGHNA and YNFKEQ. V shed 0 bases and J shed 0 bases, with 12 bases lying between them.

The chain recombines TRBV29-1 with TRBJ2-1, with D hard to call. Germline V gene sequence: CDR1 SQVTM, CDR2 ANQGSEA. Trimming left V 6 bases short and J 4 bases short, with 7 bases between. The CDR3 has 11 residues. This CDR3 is CSVGLYNEQFF. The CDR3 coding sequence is TGCAGCGTGGGCCTTTACAATGAGCAGTTCTTC.